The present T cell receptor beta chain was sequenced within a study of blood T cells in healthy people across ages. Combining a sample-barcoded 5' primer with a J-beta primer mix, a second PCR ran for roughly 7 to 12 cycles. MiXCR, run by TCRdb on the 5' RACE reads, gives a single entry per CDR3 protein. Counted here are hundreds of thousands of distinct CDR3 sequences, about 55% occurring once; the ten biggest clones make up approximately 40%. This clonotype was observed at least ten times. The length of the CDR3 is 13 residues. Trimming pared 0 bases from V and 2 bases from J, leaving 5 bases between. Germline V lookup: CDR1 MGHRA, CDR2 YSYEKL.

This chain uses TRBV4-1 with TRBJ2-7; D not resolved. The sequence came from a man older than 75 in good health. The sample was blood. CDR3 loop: CASSQDGPYEQYF. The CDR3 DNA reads TGCGCCAGCAGCCAAGACGGTCCCTACGAGCAGTACTTC.